The T cell receptor beta chain under discussion was sequenced for a study of cytomegalovirus exposure and HLA in healthy donors (dated by TCRdb to 2015 to 2018). Describing the broader study: An earlier analysis of roughly 630 of the donors reported 250 to 350 Gb of sequence data and 100 million to 140 million unique TCR beta sequences from 150 million to 200 million T cells. The number of donors typed differed by locus, with about 629-630 for A, B, C, DRB1 and DQB1, over 500 for DQA1, 606 for DPA1, and 450 to 480 for DPB1. The genetic ancestry cluster associated with self-reported Caucasian donors included around 76% of the 398 genotyped donors. In an earlier analysis of 500 to 650 of the donors, high-throughput TCR beta sequencing was used to judge whether each TCR beta V gene segment behaved as functional or pseudogenic. Approximately 300 gigabases of sequencing data and around 85 million unique TCR sequences made up an early release that covered approximately 700 HLA-typed donors. In a later analysis, previously published TCR beta repertoires from roughly 710 donors were re-analyzed and high-resolution HLA genotyping was added so that TCR occurrence patterns could be studied. A later genetic analysis used genome-wide SNP genotypes for 398 of the 666 donors, treating that subset as a discovery cohort. All discovery cohort repertoires had been generated on a single sequencing platform. To predict cytomegalovirus infection status, the study brought together high-throughput TCR immunosequencing, statistical association of individual TCRs with disease status, and machine learning. Besides the first cohort of hundreds of subjects, a separate validation cohort made up of 120 different subjects was used. Rather than drawing on any new phenotypic data, the later analysis identified candidate immune exposures from TCR beta sequences and the way those sequences occurred across donors. Donor age, sex, ethnicity and CMV serostatus were compiled alongside the repertoire data. Across approximately 400 genotyped donors of the cohort, an average of roughly 250,000 unique TCR beta nucleotide sequences per donor were sequenced, and 15% to 20% of those sequences were non-productive. Because of strong linkage in the cohort, 5 or 6 DR-DQ haplotypes were treated as single units for association and clustering. The T cell repertoires of 670 or so subjects were profiled by immunosequencing and related to cytomegalovirus serostatus. The study aimed to test whether cataloging public T cell receptors could reveal signatures of past pathogen exposure. HLA typing covered class I and class II loci at four-digit resolution. On the study overall, not on this receptor specifically: In an earlier analysis of 587 of the donors, most TCR beta V segments appeared in productive rearrangements about 87% or about 30% of the time, broadly matching IMGT annotations. In a later analysis, most CMV-associated TCR beta chains were found to appear HLA-restricted, with HLA associations seemingly driven largely by CMV exposure. Presence/absence analyses assumed roughly uniform sequencing depth across donors, an assumption that may not hold. HLA typing was unavailable for some donors at each locus, so association tests used only the typed subset. Compared with the approximately 670-donor mean, donors in an Asian-associated ancestry cluster had fewer N-insertions in productive TCRs, according to a later genetic analysis. A further reported finding was that TCR beta sequences accurately predicted the HLA-A and HLA-B alleles for most subjects in the first cohort. The study gave a list of 150 to 200 TCR beta chains associated with cytomegalovirus. It was suggested by the authors that the approach could potentially be generalized to other disease states and immunological phenotypes. A cluster of highly shared sequence variants was judged likely to represent a technical artifact of the sequencing pipeline. Assigning TCR associations to individual alleles was difficult when HLA alleles, especially DR and DQ, strongly co-occurred. In a later analysis, some 18,000 TCR beta sequences were associated with specific HLA alleles at a false discovery rate of 0.05. Linkage disequilibrium might explain the correlated functional status among segregating V segments, but an unknown experimental factor could not be ruled out. Most TCR sequences were seen in very few donors, while some public TCRs were found in many individuals. In a later analysis, several top co-occurrence clusters were reported to appear linked to parvovirus B19, influenza, CMV and Epstein-Barr virus. A later analysis found that TCR association rates varied across HLA loci, with DRB1 alleles showing the most associated TCRs and HLA-C alleles the fewest. In this cohort, only TCR beta chains were sequenced, and detectable features were limited by the absence of alpha or paired-chain data. In vitro tests confirmed that a few of the cytomegalovirus-associated TCR beta chains recognize cytomegalovirus antigens. An association between a missense DCLRE1C variant and V-gene and J-gene trimming of TCR beta chains was found in a later genetic analysis and replicated in an independent cohort. The only immune exposure information available for the cohort was CMV serostatus. In both the original and validation cohorts, the classifier was reported to diagnose cytomegalovirus status with high specificity and sensitivity. Some IMGT-functional V segments, including TRBV6-2 and TRBV6-3, could not be distinguished by the 87-base-pair reads and were therefore excluded. A later analysis found that HLA-associated TCR beta chains were more clonally expanded and had lower generation probabilities than equally common non-associated chains. The earlier analysis of some 540 of the donors excluded approximately 15 rarely observed V segments, including chromosome 9 orphons, because counts were too low.

The cohort consisted of approximately 670 healthy bone marrow donors. Cohort members were all nominally healthy when sampled, although unrecorded immune exposures were likely present. The donor was CMV seropositive and belonged to the group of 250 to 300 seropositive cohort members. Every donor gave a peripheral blood sample, and the peripheral blood mononuclear cells from that sample were used for TCR beta sequencing. Genomic DNA extraction from the blood cell samples was performed with the Qiagen DNeasy Blood Extraction Kit. Trimming removed 2 bases from V and 3 bases from J; the gene matches leave 2 bases unexplained. CDR1 and CDR2 are read off the germline V gene as ENHRY and SYGVKD. Spanning cysteine to phenylalanine, the CDR3 consists of 15 amino acids. Solely the CDR3 DNA is kept, with 45 bases framed from the first base. Libraries were constructed by the immunoSEQ multiplex PCR assay. For the multiplex PCR, a mixture combining 60 forward primers for TCR Vbeta segments and 13 reverse primers for TCR Jbeta segments was used. The CDR3 region of rearranged TCR beta genes was amplified from genomic DNA by a multiplex PCR assay. The amplified TCR beta libraries were sequenced on the Illumina HiSeq System as 87-base-pair reads. In the source study's methods: In a later analysis, around 80 million unique TCR beta chains were counted across the 666 repertoires, and around 10 million of these chains were shared by at least two donors. A nearest-neighbor algorithm error-corrected the raw reads and collapsed the reads into unique sequences, merging closely related sequences to remove PCR and sequencing errors. Alignment of CDR3 sequences to IMGT reference sequences was used to assign V, D and J gene segments. For a sequence to be retained, at least a six-nucleotide match to both a V gene segment and a J gene segment was required. A rearrangement was called productive if the CDR3 had no stop codons and remained in frame with V and J, and every other rearrangement was called non-productive. CDR3 was defined by IMGT convention, running from the second conserved V-encoded cysteine to the conserved J-encoded phenylalanine. Sequences without an unambiguous match to a single V gene segment were excluded from the earlier analysis of about 600 of the donors. In an earlier analysis of 587 of the donors, V segments were called functional above 56.7% productive rearrangements and were called segregating when the between-donor standard deviation exceeded 5%. A statistical classification framework was built to diagnose cytomegalovirus status from the catalog of TCR beta chain sequences. V and J gene assignment, in a later analysis, came from comparing TCR nucleotide sequences with IMGT/GENE-DB human TR gene sequences. The TCRdist pipeline was used in a later analysis to assign CDR3 sequences and most-parsimonious VDJ recombination scenarios. In a later analysis, each TCR beta chain was defined by its CDR3 amino acid sequence together with its V-gene family, and reads lacking a unique V-gene family were excluded. To address suspected cross-contamination and a sequencing artifact, a later analysis removed 450 to 700 highly shared, low-generation-probability nucleotide sequences. In a later analysis, a clonal expansion index was calculated for each public chain from normalized within-repertoire ranks of inferred template counts. A later analysis computed generation probabilities with a VDJ recombination model fitted to out-of-frame rearrangements, and checked the results against IGoR. In a later analysis, TCR-TCR, TCR-HLA and TCR-CMV co-occurrence was scored with hypergeometric tests, and a repertoire-size bias correction was applied to TCR pairs. A later analysis estimated false discovery rates by permuting HLA or CMV assignments 20 times. A later analysis grouped co-occurring TCRs with DBSCAN, adding TCRdist sequence similarity when clustering within HLA-allele-positive subsets. For co-occurrence clustering, repertoires with fewer than 30,000 or more than 120,000 public chains were excluded, along with roughly 5 repertoires with anomalous nucleotide sharing. In TCRdb, the immuneACCESS table is reduced to in-frame sequences with V and J assigned. These tables do not hold every clone; where another copy was compared, an unresolved V gene accounts for under half, and the others remain unexplained. Clone size and V and J calls were adopted from that table, with D and trimming inferred from the DNA. This sample is represented by about 200,000 clones; more than 65% of them were singletons. The leading ten clones occupy less than 2% of the sample.

As to this clone: The antigen it recognizes is unknown. Per-base quality was not reported, and no clone a single base away is much larger than it.

The origin of this receptor is a girl between 10 and 17 years old in good health and CMV-seropositive. The rearrangement combines TRBV10-3 with TRBJ2-2, with 8 bases matching TRBD2. Sequenced: PBMCs. The CDR3 protein: CAISERGGDTGELFF. The nucleotide sequence reads as follows: TGTGCCATCAGTGAGCGGGGGGGCGACACCGGGGAGCTGTTTTTT.